This TCR beta chain was found in a study of early T cells in non-severe SARS-CoV-2 infection. The CDR3 runs to 18 residues. The ends were cut back, 0 bases at V and 1 base at J, with 17 bases in the middle. CDR1 and CDR2 from the germline V gene are LGHNA and YNFKEQ. TCRdb re-derived calls from the 5' RACE reads in MiXCR, one entry per CDR3 protein. Found here are just over 95,000 distinct CDR3 sequences, 11% of them singletons; the top ten hold around 4.7%. The sequence was collected from an adult who was a healthcare worker with PCR-confirmed SARS-CoV-2 infection or an uninfected control (not recorded which). The input for sequencing was whole blood, taken at baseline. The J gene is TRBJ2-3, the V gene TRBV4-2; D is possibly TRBD2 (5 bases). DNA of the CDR3: TGTGCCAGCAGCCAAGATTATACCCTAGCAGCCCGCACAGATACGCAGTATTTT. It is translated as CASSQDYTLAARTDTQYF.